The clone carrying this TCR beta chain appeared once. This sample is part of a study of T cell responses to AZD1222 COVID-19 vaccine. Sequencing used immunoSEQ multiplex PCR; TCRdb keeps in-frame clones, though not all of them. The sample consists of about 94,000 clones, 88% of them appearing once. Per the germline V gene, CDR1 is SGHTA and CDR2 is FQGNSA. V dropped 1 base and J dropped 6; count of bases not matched to a gene: 10. The CDR3 covers 17 residues. The specimen comprised peripheral blood, sampled 28 days after the second AZD1222 dose. The V call is TRBV7-2, the J call TRBJ2-2; 8 nucleotides align to TRBD2. The TCR originated in an adult who received the AZD1222 COVID-19 vaccine. The CDR3 here is CASSLVYTTSASGELFF. Written as DNA, the CDR3 is TGTGCCAGCAGCTTAGTTTATACGACTAGCGCCTCCGGGGAGCTGTTTTTT.